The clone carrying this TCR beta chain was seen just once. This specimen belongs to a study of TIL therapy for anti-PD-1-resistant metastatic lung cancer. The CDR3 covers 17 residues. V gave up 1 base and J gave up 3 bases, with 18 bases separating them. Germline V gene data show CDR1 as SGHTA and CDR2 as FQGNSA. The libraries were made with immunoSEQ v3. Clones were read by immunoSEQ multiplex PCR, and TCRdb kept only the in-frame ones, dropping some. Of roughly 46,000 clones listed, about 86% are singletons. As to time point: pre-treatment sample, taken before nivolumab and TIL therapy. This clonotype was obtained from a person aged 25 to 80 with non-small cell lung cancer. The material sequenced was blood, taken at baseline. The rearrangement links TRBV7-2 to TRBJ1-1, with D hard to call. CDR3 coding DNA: TGTGCCAGCAGCTTAGGTCTTGCAAGGCGGCGCCACACTGAAGCTTTCTTT. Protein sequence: CASSLGLARRRHTEAFF. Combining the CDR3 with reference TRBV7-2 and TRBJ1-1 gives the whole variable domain GAGVSQSPSNKVTEKGKDVELRCDPISGHTALYWYRQSLGQGLEFLIYFQGNSAPDKSGLPSDRFSAERTGGSVSTLTIQRTQQEDSAVYLCASSLGLARRRHTEAFFGQGTRLTVV.